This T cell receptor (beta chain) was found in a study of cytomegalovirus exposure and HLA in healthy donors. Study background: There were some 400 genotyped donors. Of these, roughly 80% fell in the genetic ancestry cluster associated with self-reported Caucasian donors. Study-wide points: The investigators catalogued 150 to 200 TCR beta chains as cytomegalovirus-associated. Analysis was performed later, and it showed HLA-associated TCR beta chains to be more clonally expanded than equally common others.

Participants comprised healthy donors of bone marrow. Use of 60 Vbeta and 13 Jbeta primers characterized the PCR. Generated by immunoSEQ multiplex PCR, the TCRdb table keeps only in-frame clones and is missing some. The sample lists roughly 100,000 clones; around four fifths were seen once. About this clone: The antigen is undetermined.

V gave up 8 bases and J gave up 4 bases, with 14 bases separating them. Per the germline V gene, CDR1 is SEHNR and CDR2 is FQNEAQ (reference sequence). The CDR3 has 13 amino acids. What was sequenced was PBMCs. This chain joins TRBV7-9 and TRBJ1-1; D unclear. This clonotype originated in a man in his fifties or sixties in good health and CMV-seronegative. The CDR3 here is CASLRAEGTEAFF. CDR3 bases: TGTGCCAGCCTCCGGGCGGAGGGCACTGAAGCTTTCTTT.